Listed below are T cell receptor beta chains from one sample, sequenced in a study of radiation and T cells in renal cell carcinoma. The table came from immunoSEQ multiplex PCR; TCRdb's copy has only in-frame clones and leaves some out. The top ten hold around 9.1% of the sample, which has 75,000 to 95,000 clones, around 85% seen once. This specimen was blood, taken from a patient whose treatment included radiotherapy and nephrectomy. These receptors were taken from a man aged 45-65 years with renal cell carcinoma. The CDR3 runs from the conserved cysteine through the conserved F or W. D genes are given only for firm matches. Size tells how often a clone was seen (once, few, many) or the class of an expanded clone, and some rows leave it out.

v_gene	j_gene	d_gene	abundance	CDR3aa	CDR3nt
TRBV7-9	TRBJ2-1	NA	few	CASSSLSGPRQFF	TGTGCCAGCAGCTCACTCTCGGGCCCGCGGCAGTTCTTC
TRBV19	TRBJ2-7	TRBD2	NA	CASSILAGENYEQYF	TGTGCCAGTAGTATACTAGCGGGGGAAAACTACGAGCAGTACTTC
TRBV28	TRBJ1-4	NA	NA	CASSRTATNEKLFF	TGTGCCAGCAGTCGGACCGCAACTAATGAAAAACTGTTTTTT
TRBV4-1	TRBJ2-3	NA	NA	CASSQDAAPTQYF	TGCGCCAGCAGCCAAGATGCGGCGCCGACGCAGTATTTT
TRBV11-3	TRBJ2-1	TRBD2	few	CASSTGLAYNEQFF	TGTGCCAGCAGCACGGGACTAGCTTACAATGAGCAGTTCTTC
TRBV5-1	TRBJ2-1	NA	once	CASSLSGNYNEQFF	TGCGCCAGCAGCTTGAGCGGAAACTACAATGAGCAGTTCTTC
TRBV5-4	TRBJ2-2	TRBD2	NA	CASSLRAAGGPGELFF	TGTGCCAGCAGCTTGCGTGCAGCGGGAGGACCCGGGGAGCTGTTTTTT
TRBV28	TRBJ1-4	NA	NA	CASSLVGETTNEKLFF	TGTGCCAGCAGTTTGGTGGGGGAGACAACTAATGAAAAACTGTTTTTT
TRBV6-5	TRBJ1-3	NA	NA	CASRTRGRGNTIYF	TGTGCCAGCAGGACTCGGGGCCGTGGAAACACCATATATTTT
TRBV5-1	TRBJ1-1	NA	NA	CASSFLGMTEAFF	TGCGCCAGCAGCTTTTTAGGGATGACTGAAGCTTTCTTT
TRBV5-8	TRBJ2-6	NA	NA	CASSPETVGANVLTF	TGTGCCAGCAGCCCCGAAACCGTTGGGGCCAACGTCCTGACTTTC
TRBV30	TRBJ1-3	NA	once	CAWIGNTIYF	TGTGCCTGGATCGGAAACACCATATATTTT
TRBV10-3	TRBJ2-1	TRBD1	NA	CATGQGDNEQFF	TGTGCCACGGGACAGGGGGACAATGAGCAGTTCTTC
TRBV9	TRBJ2-1	TRBD2	NA	CASSGGLADYNEQFF	TGTGCCAGCAGCGGAGGACTAGCGGACTACAATGAGCAGTTCTTC
TRBV9	TRBJ2-2	NA	NA	CASSLHNTGELFF	TGTGCCAGCAGCCTCCACAACACCGGGGAGCTGTTTTTT
TRBV7-3	TRBJ2-3	NA	NA	CASSLVPGADTQYF	TGTGCCAGCAGCTTAGTCCCCGGGGCGGATACGCAGTATTTT
TRBV5-1	TRBJ2-7	TRBD2	NA	CASSLAPGLAGVGMSEQYF	TGCGCCAGCAGCTTGGCACCGGGACTAGCGGGAGTCGGAATGAGCGAGCAGTACTTC
TRBV6-1	TRBJ2-3	TRBD2	NA	CASSGGTSGRRTQYF	TGTGCCAGCAGTGGCGGGACTAGCGGGAGACGTACGCAGTATTTT
TRBV6-1	TRBJ2-7	NA	NA	CASRSSQGMDEQYF	TGTGCCAGCAGATCTTCTCAGGGGATGGACGAGCAGTACTTC
TRBV18	TRBJ1-3	NA	NA	CASSPTSGLSSGNTIYF	TGTGCCAGCTCACCCACATCAGGCTTGAGCTCTGGAAACACCATATATTTT
TRBV7-2	TRBJ2-2	NA	once	CASSLNTAGELFF	TGTGCCAGCAGCCTCAATACCGCTGGGGAGCTGTTTTTT
TRBV6-6	TRBJ1-1	NA	NA	CASSPPRQFMNTEAFF	TGTGCCAGCAGTCCCCCTCGACAGTTCATGAACACTGAAGCTTTCTTT
TRBV9	TRBJ1-5	NA	NA	CASSVDDGGQPQHF	TGTGCCAGCAGCGTAGATGACGGGGGGCAGCCCCAGCATTTT
TRBV6-4	TRBJ2-3	NA	NA	CASSVAGGTDTQYF	TGTGCCAGCAGTGTAGCAGGGGGCACAGATACGCAGTATTTT
TRBV18	TRBJ1-6	TRBD1	NA	CASSPGQGWNSPLHF	TGTGCCAGCTCACCCGGACAGGGTTGGAATTCACCCCTCCACTTT
TRBV18	TRBJ2-5	NA	NA	CASSPLGGQETQYF	TGTGCCAGCTCACCATTAGGGGGCCAAGAGACCCAGTACTTC
TRBV7-3	TRBJ2-2	NA	few	CASSQRNTGELFF	TGTGCCAGCAGTCAACGTAACACCGGGGAGCTGTTTTTT
TRBV5-4	TRBJ1-3	NA	once	CASSSIWSRGNTGNTIYF	TGTGCCAGCAGCTCAATTTGGAGCAGGGGCAATACTGGAAACACCATATATTTT
TRBV19	TRBJ1-5	NA	NA	CASSMAPRTVINQPQHF	TGTGCCAGTAGTATGGCCCCCCGGACAGTCATTAATCAGCCCCAGCATTTT
TRBV19	TRBJ2-3	TRBD2	once	CASSIGIGGSWGTDTQYF	TGTGCCAGTAGTATAGGAATCGGCGGGAGTTGGGGCACAGATACGCAGTATTTT
TRBV27	TRBJ2-3	NA	NA	CASSLIAQYTDTQYF	TGTGCCAGCAGTTTAATAGCTCAGTACACAGATACGCAGTATTTT